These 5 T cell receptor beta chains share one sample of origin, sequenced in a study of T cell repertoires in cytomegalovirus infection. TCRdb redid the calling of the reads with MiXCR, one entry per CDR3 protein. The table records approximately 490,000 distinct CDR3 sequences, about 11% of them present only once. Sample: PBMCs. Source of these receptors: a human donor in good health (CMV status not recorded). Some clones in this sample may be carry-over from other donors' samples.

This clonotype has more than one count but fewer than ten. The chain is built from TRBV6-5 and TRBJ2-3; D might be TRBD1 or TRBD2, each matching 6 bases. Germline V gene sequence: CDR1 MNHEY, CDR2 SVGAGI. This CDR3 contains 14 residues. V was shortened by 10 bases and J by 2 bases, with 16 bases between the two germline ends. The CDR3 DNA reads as TGTGCCACCTCCCGGGGGCACCACACAGATACGCAGTATTTT. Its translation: CATSRGHHTDTQYF.

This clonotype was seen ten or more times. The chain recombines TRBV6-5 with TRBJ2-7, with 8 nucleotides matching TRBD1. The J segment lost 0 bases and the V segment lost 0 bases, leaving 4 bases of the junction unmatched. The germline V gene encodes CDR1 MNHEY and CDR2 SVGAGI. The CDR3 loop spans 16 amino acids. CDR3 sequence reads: CASSYSPGQDSYEQYF. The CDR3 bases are TGTGCCAGCAGTTACTCTCCGGGACAGGACTCCTACGAGCAGTACTTC.

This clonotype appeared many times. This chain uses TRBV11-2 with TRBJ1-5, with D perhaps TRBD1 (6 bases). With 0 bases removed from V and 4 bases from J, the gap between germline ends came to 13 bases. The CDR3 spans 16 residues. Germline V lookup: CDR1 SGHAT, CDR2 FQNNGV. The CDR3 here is CASSLDESRGNQPQHF. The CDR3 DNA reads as TGTGCCAGCAGCTTAGATGAAAGCAGGGGAAATCAGCCCCAGCATTTT.

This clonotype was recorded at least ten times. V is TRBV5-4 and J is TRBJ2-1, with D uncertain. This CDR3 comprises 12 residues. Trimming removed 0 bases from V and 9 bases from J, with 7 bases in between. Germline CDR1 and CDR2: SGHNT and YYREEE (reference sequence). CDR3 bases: TGTGCCAGCAGCTTGGACGCTGGTGAGCAGTTCTTC. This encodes CASSLDAGEQFF.

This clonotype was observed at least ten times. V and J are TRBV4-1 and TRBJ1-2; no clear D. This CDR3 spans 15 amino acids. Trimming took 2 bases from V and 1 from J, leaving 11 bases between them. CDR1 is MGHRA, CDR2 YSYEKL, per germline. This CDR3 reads CASSQPRMGNYGYTF. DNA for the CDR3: TGCGCCAGCAGCCAACCTCGGATGGGTAACTATGGCTACACCTTC.